This T cell receptor (beta chain) was found in a study of blood T cell repertoires in COVID-19. For the study at large: The origin of the acute and convalescent COVID-19 samples was the United States, Italy and Spain. Sources were T cells, B-cell-depleted T cells, or PBMCs; the material itself was cDNA or gDNA.

Methods used by the authors: Amplification of reference gene primers was used by the study to estimate nucleated cell counts. Measured with immunoSEQ multiplex PCR; TCRdb has only the in-frame clones, and not every one. The V and J calls and clone size come from that table; D and trimming were worked out from the DNA. The sample lists approximately 150,000 clones; 60% to 85% were seen once. The V gene lost 6 bases and the J gene lost 6 bases, with 9 bases spanning the gap. There are 12 residues in the CDR3. In germline, CDR1 is MDHEN, CDR2 SYDVKM. Specimen: peripheral blood. This receptor was identified in an older woman with acute or convalescent COVID-19. The J gene is TRBJ1-5, the V gene TRBV28; D ambiguous. CDR3 loop: CASRDGVQPQHF. For the CDR3, the DNA is TGTGCCAGCAGGGACGGGGTTCAGCCCCAGCATTTT.